A single sample gave rise to the 29 T cell receptor beta chains below, sequenced in a study of blood T cell repertoires in COVID-19. The assay was immunoSEQ multiplex PCR, and TCRdb's table has in-frame clones only and misses some. The data show 300,000 to 400,000 clones, 80% to 90% seen once. The sequencing sample was made of PBMCs or T cells enriched from blood (not recorded which). These receptors originate from a woman between 40 and 50 years old with acute COVID-19.

V is TRBV18 and J is TRBJ1-5, with D possibly matching TRBD1 (5 bases). Germline CDR1 and CDR2: KGHSH and LQKENI. V was cut by 3 bases and J by 1 base, with 13 bases left in between. The CDR3 is 16 residues long. The CDR3 protein is CASSPEGFYSNQPQHF. DNA of the CDR3: TGTGCCAGCTCACCGGAGGGGTTTTACAGCAATCAGCCCCAGCATTTT. Based on the CDR3 plus reference TRBV18 and TRBJ1-5, the full variable domain is NAGVMQNPRHLVRRRGQEARLRCSPMKGHSHVYWYRQLPEEGLKFMVYLQKENIIDESGMPKERFSAEFPKEGPSILRIQQVVRGDSAAYFCASSPEGFYSNQPQHFGDGTRLSIL.

This clone occurred a few times. The J gene is TRBJ2-7, the V gene TRBV7-2; 8 nucleotides match TRBD2. CDR1 is SGHTA, CDR2 FQGNSA, per germline. Trimming cost V 5 bases and J 2 bases; bases outside gene matches: 11. The CDR3 loop spans 16 amino acids. DNA of the CDR3: TGTGCCAGCAGCCCTAGAGGCGGGGGGTTGGCCTACGAGCAGTACTTC. The encoded protein is CASSPRGGGLAYEQYF. Using reference TRBV7-2 and TRBJ2-7 for the parts outside the CDR3, the full variable domain is GAGVSQSPSNKVTEKGKDVELRCDPISGHTALYWYRQSLGQGLEFLIYFQGNSAPDKSGLPSDRFSAERTGGSVSTLTIQRTQQEDSAVYLCASSPRGGGLAYEQYFGPGTRLTVT.

V is TRBV7-2 and J is TRBJ1-1, with D perhaps TRBD1 (5 bases). V was clipped by 4 bases and J by 0 bases, with 9 bases between them. This CDR3 spans 14 amino acids. Per germline, CDR1 SGHTA and CDR2 FQGNSA. CDR3 in DNA: TGTGCCAGCAGCTCGTCCAGGGTGAACACTGAAGCTTTCTTT. Protein product: CASSSSRVNTEAFF.

This clone occurred a few times. The gene calls are TRBV18 and TRBJ2-5, with D perhaps TRBD2 (7 bases). The germline V gene encodes CDR1 KGHSH and CDR2 LQKENI. The CDR3 runs to 15 residues. V lost 3 bases and J lost 7, with 18 bases in between. The CDR3 region has the DNA TGTGCCAGCTCACCTAGCGCGGGGGCCTGGGTGACCCAGTACTTC. Translating gives CASSPSAGAWVTQYF.

The V gene is TRBV28, the J gene TRBJ1-2, with TRBD1 matching over 11 bases. Germline CDR1 reads MDHEN; CDR2 reads SYDVKM. The CDR3 is made up of 18 amino acids. The V and J ends lost 5 bases and 3 bases, in that order; junction bases with no gene match: 14. This CDR3 reads CASSPEGTGGSFYYGYTF. In nucleotides, the CDR3 is TGTGCCAGCAGTCCCGAGGGGACAGGGGGTTCCTTTTACTATGGCTACACCTTC.

The chain combines TRBV6-2 or TRBV6-3 with TRBJ2-7; TRBD1 might be the D (5 bases). The CDR3 is made up of 17 amino acids. V lost 2 bases and J lost 3, with 20 bases in between. Germline V lookup: CDR1 MNHEY, CDR2 SVGEGT. The DNA for the CDR3 is TGTGCCAGCAGTTACAACCCTCGCCAGGGTTTTAACTACGAGCAGTACTTC. Its protein is CASSYNPRQGFNYEQYF.

A single count supports this clone. The chain couples TRBV18 to TRBJ1-1, with D possibly matching TRBD1 (6 bases). Trimming removed 1 base at V and 3 bases at J, with 9 bases between. Germline V gene lookup returns CDR1 KGHSH and CDR2 LQKENI. The CDR3 is 14 amino acids. The CDR3 here is CASSPQAGDTEAFF. In DNA, the CDR3 is TGTGCCAGCTCACCACAGGCAGGGGACACTGAAGCTTTCTTT.

The rearrangement joins TRBV18 to TRBJ1-1; TRBD1 is a possible D gene (5 bases). V was clipped by 8 bases and J by 3 bases, with 13 bases between them. This CDR3 comprises 13 residues. Germline CDR1 and CDR2: KGHSH and LQKENI. The CDR3 spells CASLPGEDTEAFF. In DNA form, the CDR3 reads TGTGCCAGCCTACCGGGGGAGGACACTGAAGCTTTCTTT.

This clone was seen a few times. The CDR3 is CASSHSGNSPLHF. The CDR3 nucleotides are TGCGCCAGCAGCCACTCGGGGAATTCACCCCTCCACTTT. The chain carries TRBV5-1 and TRBJ1-6; D is ambiguous. The V gene's germline CDR1 is SGHRS and CDR2 YFSETQ. V dropped 4 bases and J dropped 7 bases, with 9 bases sitting between them. The CDR3 sequence is 13 residues long.

The chain recombines TRBV7-2 with TRBJ1-5; no clear D. The CDR3 loop spans 16 amino acids. Deletions cut 1 base from V and 6 bases from J, with 16 bases between. CDR1 is SGHTA, CDR2 FQGNSA, per germline. CDR3: CASSLEGVGNAQPQHF. CDR3 nucleotides: TGTGCCAGCAGCTTAGAAGGAGTCGGAAACGCTCAGCCCCAGCATTTT.

The rearrangement joins TRBV19 to TRBJ2-4; maybe TRBD1 (6 bases). Trimming took 0 bases from V and 6 from J, leaving 15 bases between them. The CDR3 consists of 16 residues. Germline V CDR1 and CDR2: LNHDA, SQIVND (reference sequence). Here the CDR3 DNA reads TGTGCCAGTAGTATAGATCGCGGCAGGGGAAGAAACATTCAGTACTTC. This gives the protein CASSIDRGRGRNIQYF.

This chain connects TRBV10-1 to TRBJ2-2; TRBD2 matches 7 bases. The CDR3 runs to 14 residues. Per germline, CDR1 WNHNN and CDR2 SYGVQD (reference sequence). With 8 bases clipped from V and 5 bases from J, the junction kept 8 bases outside the gene matches. The DNA of the CDR3 is TGCGCCAGCTGGTGGCGGGAGCTTACCGGGGAGCTGTTTTTT. Translation: CASWWRELTGELFF.

V and J are TRBV19 and TRBJ2-1; TRBD2 aligns across 8 bases. From germline, CDR1 is LNHDA and CDR2 SQIVND (reference sequence). J lost 1 base, V lost 3 bases, and 2 bases had no gene match. The CDR3 covers 15 residues. Here the CDR3 reads CASSIGGGSYNEQFF. The DNA for the CDR3 is TGTGCCAGTAGTATTGGCGGGGGGTCCTACAATGAGCAGTTCTTC. Full variable domain (missing parts from reference TRBV19 and TRBJ2-1): DGGITQSPKYLFRKEGQNVTLSCEQNLNHDAMYWYRQDPGQGLRLIYYSQIVNDFQKGDIAEGYSVSREKKESFPLTVTSAQKNPTAFYLCASSIGGGSYNEQFFGPGTRLTVL.

The genes are TRBV5-8 and TRBJ1-4, with 7 bases aligning to TRBD1. The CDR3 totals 14 residues. The V gene end was trimmed by 2 bases and the J gene end by 7 bases; junction bases not matched to a gene: 5. From germline, CDR1 is SGHTS and CDR2 YDEGEE. The CDR3 loop is CASSFGRGVEKLFF. The CDR3 DNA reads as TGTGCCAGCAGCTTCGGCAGGGGGGTTGAAAAACTGTTTTTT.

The chain is built from TRBV5-1 and TRBJ1-1; D gene ambiguous. Germline V gives CDR1 SGHRS, CDR2 YFSETQ. The CDR3 runs 15 residues. V lost 4 bases and J lost 2, with 15 bases in between. The CDR3 reads CASSPGGGSNTEAFF. The CDR3 nucleotides are TGCGCCAGCAGCCCCGGTGGAGGGAGCAACACTGAAGCTTTCTTT.

The gene calls are TRBV28 and TRBJ2-3; TRBD2 aligns across 8 bases. Trimming took 5 bases from V and 6 from J; bases not matched to a gene: 13. The CDR3 consists of 16 residues. The germline V gene has CDR1 MDHEN and CDR2 SYDVKM. CDR3 sequence: CASSPSGRWSRDTQYF. The CDR3 DNA reads as TGTGCCAGCAGTCCCAGCGGGAGATGGAGCAGGGATACGCAGTATTTT.

The genes are TRBV2 and TRBJ1-1; D unresolved. The CDR3 spans 13 residues. V shed 6 bases and J shed 1 base, with 9 bases lying between them. Germline CDR1 and CDR2: SNHLY and FYNNEI. DNA for the CDR3: TGTGCCAGCAGCGGAGTGGGGAACACTGAAGCTTTCTTT. Its protein product is CASSGVGNTEAFF.

This rearrangement joins TRBV7-9 to TRBJ1-3; maybe TRBD1 (6 bases). Trimming left V 5 bases short and J 0 bases short, with 14 bases between. Germline assignment: CDR1 SEHNR and CDR2 FQNEAQ (reference sequence). The CDR3 length is 16 residues. CDR3 sequence: CASSKRTVPSGNTIYF. CDR3 sequence (DNA): TGTGCCAGCAGCAAGCGGACAGTGCCCTCTGGAAACACCATATATTTT.

The V call is TRBV4-1, the J call TRBJ1-5; 9 positions match TRBD1. Germline CDR1 is MGHRA and CDR2 is YSYEKL. CDR3 length: 16 residues. With V trimmed by 0 bases and J by 6 bases, 6 bases remained unmatched. This CDR3 is CASSQDGGQGGQPQHF. In DNA form, the CDR3 reads TGCGCCAGCAGCCAAGATGGGGGACAGGGTGGTCAGCCCCAGCATTTT.

This chain uses TRBV10-2 with TRBJ1-1; D might be TRBD1 (5 bases). Germline CDR1 and CDR2: WSHSY and SAAADI. V was trimmed by 7 bases and J by 7 bases, leaving 13 bases between them. The CDR3 is 12 residues long. As DNA, the CDR3 is TGCGCCAGCATCGGGGGGTTAAGTGAAGCTTTCTTT. Amino acids: CASIGGLSEAFF.

This chain links TRBV6-1 with TRBJ1-5; 11 bases map to TRBD1. Per germline, CDR1 MNHNS and CDR2 SASEGT. This CDR3 has 20 residues. Trimming at V came to 0 bases and at J to 0 bases, leaving 10 bases not matched to a gene. Written as DNA, the CDR3 is TGTGCCAGCAGTGAAGCGCTTGGGACAGGGGGGTCGATTAGCAATCAGCCCCAGCATTTT. This gives the protein CASSEALGTGGSISNQPQHF.

The rearrangement uses TRBV29-1 and TRBJ1-1; TRBD1 agrees at 8 bases. Germline assignment: CDR1 SQVTM and CDR2 ANQGSEA. The CDR3 length is 15 residues. After removal of 4 bases from V and 5 bases from J, the junction contained 12 bases not matched to a gene. This CDR3 reads CSVGVQGGVGTEAFF. The CDR3 DNA sequence: TGCAGCGTTGGCGTACAGGGGGGGGTAGGTACTGAAGCTTTCTTT.

The rearrangement joins TRBV19 to TRBJ1-5, with 9 bases matching TRBD1. The V segment lost 6 bases and the J segment 0 bases; nucleotides outside the gene matches: 9. The CDR3 loop spans 17 amino acids. From germline, CDR1 is LNHDA and CDR2 SQIVND (reference sequence). The CDR3 reads CASRTGTGRGSNQPQHF. The CDR3 bases are TGTGCCAGTAGGACCGGGACAGGGCGCGGTAGCAATCAGCCCCAGCATTTT.

The chain employs TRBV7-9 and TRBJ1-2; TRBD1 is a possible D gene (6 bases). In germline, CDR1 is SEHNR, CDR2 FQNEAQ (reference sequence). Deletions cut 0 bases from V and 6 bases from J, with 14 bases between. This CDR3 has 15 residues. The CDR3 coding sequence is TGTGCCAGCAGCTTAGCGATGGTCAGGGGTCATGGCTACACCTTC. It yields the protein CASSLAMVRGHGYTF.

This clone has a handful of counts. DNA for the CDR3: TGTGCCAGCAGTCTGACAGGGAGCACTGAAGCTTTCTTT. Translation: CASSLTGSTEAFF. The chain has TRBV7-8 and TRBJ1-1; 7 bases fit TRBD1. The CDR3 is 13 amino acids. Germline V gene lookup returns CDR1 SGHVS and CDR2 FQNEAQ. Trimming removed 6 bases from V and 4 bases from J; junction bases left unmatched: 5.

The gene calls are TRBV2 and TRBJ1-1, with TRBD1 identical over 8 bases. The CDR3 has 12 residues. Germline trimming cut 8 bases from V and 3 bases from J; bases unmatched to any gene: 2. Looked up from germline, CDR1 is SNHLY and CDR2 is FYNNEI. As DNA, the CDR3 is TGTGCCAGCGGACAGGGCTACACTGAAGCTTTCTTT. It encodes CASGQGYTEAFF.

The J gene is TRBJ1-3, the V gene TRBV3-1 (or the pseudogene TRBV3-2); a possible D gene is TRBD1 (6 bases). The CDR3 is made up of 17 amino acids. In germline, CDR1 is LGHDT, CDR2 YNNKEL (reference sequence). Deletions cut 0 bases from V and 4 bases from J, with 16 bases between. The CDR3, as DNA: TGTGCCAGCAGCCAAGAGGTGTGGGTAGGGACAGGAAACACCATATATTTT. It encodes CASSQEVWVGTGNTIYF.

CDR3 loop: CASSQDRPSGLITDTQYF. The DNA for the CDR3 is TGTGCCAGCAGCCAAGACAGACCTAGCGGGCTTATCACAGATACGCAGTATTTT. V gene TRBV3-1 (or the pseudogene TRBV3-2) combines with J gene TRBJ2-3; 8 bases map to TRBD2. The CDR3 runs to 18 residues. CDR1 is LGHDT and CDR2 is YNNKEL in the germline V gene (reference sequence). The trim removed 0 bases at V and 2 bases at J, leaving 10 bases unmatched.

The chain combines TRBV24-1 with TRBJ2-1; 8 positions match TRBD2. V dropped 12 bases and J dropped 4; count of bases not matched to a gene: 19. The CDR3 spans 17 residues. The V gene's germline CDR1 is KGHDR and CDR2 SFDVKD. As DNA, the CDR3 is TGTGCCGTCTCAAGTACCGTGCTTAGCGGGAATTACAATGAGCAGTTCTTC. Residues: CAVSSTVLSGNYNEQFF.